Listed here are 7 T cell receptor beta chains from one sample, sequenced in a study of sequential checkpoint blockade in melanoma. Treatment meaning: randomized to nivolumab then ipilimumab (arm A) or the reverse (arm B). Some clones are missing from TCRdb's copy, which holds only in-frame ones; the method was immunoSEQ multiplex PCR. In the table there are 950 to 1,200 clones, roughly 25% of which are singletons. Sequenced material: tumor tissue (inferred from file names), taken from a patient given nivolumab and ipilimumab in sequence. All receptors come from a human donor with melanoma.

This clone came up a few times. The genes are TRBV6-8 and TRBJ2-2, with TRBD1 matching over 7 bases. With V trimmed by 10 bases and J by 7 bases, 18 bases remained unmatched. Germline V CDR1 and CDR2: MNHGY, SAAAGT. CDR3 size: 16 residues. CDR3 protein: CATSRDRRRSFGELFF. The CDR3 bases are TGTGCCACCTCCAGGGACAGACGGCGTAGTTTCGGGGAGCTGTTTTTT.

The V call is TRBV11-3, the J call TRBJ2-1; D is uncertain. This CDR3 comprises 15 residues. Trimming took 1 base from V and 0 from J, leaving 7 bases between them. Per the germline V gene, CDR1 is SGHNT and CDR2 is YENEEA. CDR3: CASSLVAGSYNEQFF. The CDR3 bases are TGTGCCAGCAGCTTAGTGGCAGGCTCCTACAATGAGCAGTTCTTC.

This clone has only a few counts. This CDR3 is CASSYRTGEGVTEAFF. CDR3 in DNA: TGTGCCAGCAGTTACAGGACAGGGGAGGGTGTCACTGAAGCTTTCTTT. The chain couples TRBV6-8 to TRBJ1-1; 9 positions agree with TRBD1. The V gene's germline CDR1 is MNHGY and CDR2 SAAAGT. Trimming took 2 bases from V and 4 from J; bases not matched to a gene: 8. This CDR3 is built from 16 residues.

This clone was observed a few times. The chain links TRBV19 to TRBJ2-2; 11 positions match TRBD2. The germline CDR1 and CDR2 sequences are LNHDA and SQIVND (reference sequence). Losses at the gene ends were 2 bases for V and 7 bases for J; bases not matched to a gene: 3. The CDR3 has 15 amino acids. This CDR3 reads CASSISTSGVGELFF. CDR3 in DNA: TGTGCCAGTAGTATATCGACTAGCGGGGTCGGGGAGCTGTTTTTT.

The genes are TRBV5-1 and TRBJ1-6; 7 nucleotides align to TRBD1. The J segment lost 7 bases and the V segment lost 3 bases, leaving 4 bases of the junction unmatched. The germline V gene encodes CDR1 SGHRS and CDR2 YFSETQ. The CDR3 spans 14 residues. In nucleotides, the CDR3 is TGCGCCAGCAGCTCAGGGGGGTGGAATTCACCCCTCCACTTT. It encodes CASSSGGWNSPLHF.

This clone is judged medium-sized. The chain's CDR3 is CASSYDRGLGTEAFF. The CDR3 DNA sequence: TGTGCCAGCAGCTACGACAGGGGGCTTGGGACTGAAGCTTTCTTT. V is TRBV11-3 and J is TRBJ1-1; TRBD1 agrees at 10 bases. V lost 4 bases to trimming and J lost 5 bases; unmatched junction nucleotides: 7. In germline, CDR1 is SGHNT, CDR2 YENEEA. The CDR3 length is 15 residues. The full variable domain, completed using reference TRBV11-3 and TRBJ1-1, is EAGVVQSPRYKIIEKKQPVAFWCNPISGHNTLYWYLQNLGQGPELLIRYENEEAVDDSQLPKDRFSAERLKGVDSTLKIQPAELGDSAVYLCASSYDRGLGTEAFFGQGTRLTVV.

This clone rates as large. This rearrangement joins TRBV6-8 to TRBJ2-7; TRBD2 agrees at 13 bases. The CDR3 has 14 residues. Per germline, CDR1 MNHGY and CDR2 SAAAGT. V was clipped by 6 bases and J by 11 bases; unmatched bases: 10. The chain's CDR3 is CASRDTGTSGEKYF. The CDR3 DNA reads as TGTGCCAGCAGGGACACCGGGACTAGCGGGGAAAAGTACTTC.